Described below is a single T cell receptor beta chain sequence and its context. Antigen specificity is unknown. The CDR3 is made up of 16 amino acids. CDR1 and CDR2 from the germline V gene are GTSNPN and SVGIG (reference sequence). Primers: 60 Vbeta forward and 13 Jbeta reverse. How the authors handled the data: Per a later analysis, the number of unique TCR beta chains was roughly 87 million, of which 8.5 million to 11 million were shared. Method: immunoSEQ multiplex PCR; TCRdb's copy keeps in-frame clones and lacks some. The V and J calls and clone size were taken over from that table, and D and trimming were inferred from the DNA. Its table lists more than 45,000 clones. The source of the sample is a study of cytomegalovirus exposure and HLA in healthy donors. Study-wide findings and caveats: Sequencing probably produced one cluster of sequence variants that were highly shared. With further analysis later on, most CMV-associated TCR beta chains appeared HLA-restricted.

The clonotype originates from a male donor in good health and CMV-seronegative. The V gene is TRBV30, the J gene TRBJ2-5, with 7 bases identical to TRBD1. The closer fit of TRBJ2-7 to the DNA end suggests the J call may be wrong. Sequencing was performed on PBMCs. The CDR3 spells CAWKRIGEGTAYEQYF. The CDR3 DNA reads TGTGCCTGGAAAAGAATCGGAGAAGGGACAGCCTACGAGCAGTACTTC.